This T cell receptor beta chain originates from a study of T cells in tumors after PD-1 blockade. About the study: During anti-PD-1 treatment, some patients continued daily vismodegib 150 mg.

CDR1 and CDR2 (germline): SQVTM, ANQGSEA. V lost 0 bases to trimming and J lost 6 bases; unmatched junction nucleotides: 16. This CDR3 spans 17 amino acids. Sequencing used immunoSEQ multiplex PCR; TCRdb keeps in-frame clones, though not all of them. The profile covers several thousand clones, with roughly 60% appearing a single time and around 12% taken by the ten largest. This clone was observed a few times. Time point meaning: second of two post-therapy site-matched biopsies about two months apart. The same primary tumor site was biopsied both before and after PD-1 blockade. This TCR came from a human donor with basal cell carcinoma. The chain employs TRBV29-1 and TRBJ1-1, with TRBD1 identical over 7 bases. Sequencing used tumor tissue, obtained after anti-PD-1 treatment. CDR3 in DNA: TGCAGCGTTGAAGACAACAGGGGAAGTATGCAGAGCGCTGAAGCTTTCTTT. Encoded protein: CSVEDNRGSMQSAEAFF. The entire variable domain, with the rest obtained from reference TRBV29-1 and TRBJ1-1, is as follows: SAVISQKPSRDICQRGTSLTIQCQVDSQVTMMFWYRQQPGQSLTLIATANQGSEATYESGFVIDKFPISRPNLTFSTLTVSNMSPEDSSIYLCSVEDNRGSMQSAEAFFGQGTRLTVV.